One and the same sample provided the 31 T cell receptor beta chains below, sequenced in a study of response to subunit inactivated influenza vaccine. TCRdb re-called the RT-PCR reads through MiXCR, storing one row per CDR3 protein. This table has over 450,000 distinct CDR3 sequences, approximately 13% appearing once. Sequences were derived from PBMCs from blood, sampled 35 to 45 days after vaccination. Receptors were obtained from a man between 50 and 59 years old who received an inactivated influenza vaccine.

The sample holds a few counts of this clonotype. This chain uses TRBV5-5 with TRBJ2-5, with 11 positions matching TRBD2. Germline CDR1 SGHKS, CDR2 YYEKEE (reference sequence). Losses at the gene ends were 4 bases for V and 4 bases for J; bases not matched to a gene: 6. The CDR3 runs 15 residues. In DNA form, the CDR3 reads TGTGCCAGCAGCGAGCTAGCGGGAGGTGGAGAGACCCAGTACTTC. Its translation is CASSELAGGGETQYF. Looking up the rest from reference TRBV5-5 and TRBJ2-5 gives the full variable domain: DAGVTQSPTHLIKTRGQQVTLRCSPISGHKSVSWYQQVLGQGPQFIFQYYEKEERGRGNFPDRFSARQFPNYSSELNVNALLLGDSALYLCASSELAGGGETQYFGPGTRLLVL.

This CDR3 is CASSLEGTGTQETQYF. CDR3 coding DNA: TGTGCCAGCAGCTTAGAAGGGACAGGGACACAAGAGACCCAGTACTTC. The genes are TRBV7-6 and TRBJ2-5, with 9 bases that match TRBD1. The germline V gene encodes CDR1 SGHVS and CDR2 FNYEAQ. The ends lost 1 base at V and 2 bases at J; junction bases unmatched: 5. The CDR3 totals 16 residues.

This clonotype was seen only a few times. The genes are TRBV5-6 and TRBJ1-5; a possible D gene is TRBD1 (5 bases). V was shortened by 4 bases and J by 1 base, with 9 bases between the two germline ends. Germline V CDR1 and CDR2: SGHDT, YYEEEE. The CDR3 is made up of 14 amino acids. As DNA, the CDR3 is TGTGCCAGCAGCGGGGGACTGAGCAATCAGCCCCAGCATTTT. It yields the protein CASSGGLSNQPQHF.

The genes are TRBV5-1 and TRBJ1-6; no definite D call. The V and J ends lost 6 bases and 0 bases respectively, with 4 bases between them. The CDR3 totals 13 residues. CDR1 and CDR2 from the germline V gene are SGHRS and YFSETQ. CDR3 sequence: CASKSSYNSPLHF. DNA of the CDR3: TGCGCCAGCAAAAGCTCCTATAATTCACCCCTCCACTTT.

The chain has TRBV4-3 and TRBJ2-7; possibly TRBD1 or TRBD2 for D (6 bases each). The CDR3 sequence is 15 residues long. Looked up from germline, CDR1 is LGHNA and CDR2 is YSLEER. The V end lost 4 bases, the J end lost 7 bases, and 20 bases lay between the germline ends. The CDR3 here is CASSRGAGPRFEQYF. Here the CDR3 DNA reads TGCGCCAGCAGCCGGGGGGCGGGACCCCGCTTTGAGCAGTACTTC.

The chain employs TRBV2 and TRBJ1-6; D is undetermined. This CDR3 has 18 residues. The germline CDR1 and CDR2 sequences are SNHLY and FYNNEI. Trimming stripped 4 bases from V and 1 base from J, with 17 bases between. CDR3 residues: CASSGPGSLASYNSPLHF. The CDR3 DNA follows: TGTGCCAGCAGTGGCCCCGGCAGCCTGGCTTCCTATAATTCACCCCTCCACTTT.

J is TRBJ1-2 and V is TRBV10-2, with 8 bases fitting TRBD1. Germline V gene data show CDR1 as WSHSY and CDR2 as SAAADI. V lost 2 bases, J lost 7 bases, and 12 bases stayed unmatched. The CDR3 is 16 residues long. Here the CDR3 reads CASSEPGGGGSAGYTF. Written as DNA, the CDR3 is TGCGCCAGCAGTGAGCCAGGGGGCGGCGGATCGGCTGGCTACACCTTC.

The CDR3 DNA is TGTGCCAGCAGTTTCCGCCTCTCTGGGGCCAACGTCCTGACTTTC. Its translation is CASSFRLSGANVLTF. J is TRBJ2-6 and V is TRBV6-2 or TRBV6-3, with D unresolved. V shed 4 bases and J shed 0 bases, with 7 bases lying between them. Germline V gene data show CDR1 as MNHEY and CDR2 as SVGEGT. This CDR3 spans 15 amino acids.

The chain employs TRBV20-1 and TRBJ2-3; 7 bases are a match to TRBD1. The germline CDR1 and CDR2 sequences are DFQATT and SNEGSKA (reference sequence). The J segment lost 3 bases and the V segment lost 6 bases, leaving 12 bases of the junction unmatched. The CDR3 loop spans 15 amino acids. In nucleotides, the CDR3 is TGCAGTGCAACGACAGGGAAATTTCCAACAGATACGCAGTATTTT. It specifies CSATTGKFPTDTQYF.

The chain carries TRBV15 and TRBJ2-1; D call uncertain. The CDR3 runs to 14 residues. Trimming shortened V by 1 base and J by 7 bases, and 11 bases separated the two germline ends. Germline values: CDR1 LNHNV, CDR2 YYDKDF (reference sequence). The chain's CDR3 is CATSRANYRNEQFF. The CDR3 nucleotides are TGTGCCACCAGCAGAGCGAACTATCGGAATGAGCAGTTCTTC.

The V and J genes are TRBV7-2 and TRBJ1-5; possibly TRBD1 for D (5 bases). This CDR3 spans 14 amino acids. Germline CDR1 and CDR2: SGHTA and FQGNSA. The V gene lost 3 bases and the J gene lost 8 bases, with 14 bases spanning the gap. The CDR3 region is CASSFSVEGEPQHF. The CDR3 DNA is TGTGCCAGCAGCTTTAGCGTCGAAGGGGAGCCCCAGCATTTT.

In this sample, this clonotype turned up a few times. The V gene is TRBV12-3 or TRBV12-4, the J gene TRBJ1-1; D gene unclear. V dropped 3 bases and J dropped 5 bases, with 10 bases sitting between them. This CDR3 is 13 amino acids long. CDR3 bases: TGTGCCAGCAGTTTTTCAGGAAGGACTGAAGCTTTCTTT. Translated: CASSFSGRTEAFF.

This clonotype showed up just a few times. The chain uses TRBV20-1 and TRBJ2-2, with 13 bases fitting TRBD2. Germline CDR1 DFQATT, CDR2 SNEGSKA (reference sequence). V gave up 2 bases and J gave up 9 bases; unmatched junction bases: 6. The CDR3 has 15 amino acids. The chain's CDR3 is CSARTSGRGRRELFF. In DNA form, the CDR3 reads TGCAGTGCTAGAACTAGCGGGAGGGGAAGAAGGGAGCTGTTTTTT.

V usage is TRBV11-2 and J usage is TRBJ2-1; 8 nucleotides agree with TRBD2. The CDR3 sequence is 14 residues long. The V gene's germline CDR1 is SGHAT and CDR2 FQNNGV. The V gene end was trimmed by 2 bases and the J gene end by 6 bases; junction bases not matched to a gene: 3. This chain's CDR3 is CASSLNLAGNEQFF. The CDR3 DNA is TGTGCCAGCAGCTTAAACCTAGCGGGCAATGAGCAGTTCTTC.

This clonotype was recorded at least ten times. V gene TRBV20-1 combines with J gene TRBJ1-5; D might be TRBD1 (5 bases). The CDR3 is made up of 13 amino acids. Germline values: CDR1 DFQATT, CDR2 SNEGSKA (reference sequence). Trimming cost V 5 bases and J 4 bases, with 12 bases left between them. DNA of the CDR3: TGCAGTGCTCTTCAGGGTGGGAATCAGCCCCAGCATTTT. Amino acid sequence: CSALQGGNQPQHF.

V gene TRBV20-1 combines with J gene TRBJ1-5, with D possibly TRBD1 on 5 matching bases. V lost 6 bases to trimming and J lost 2 bases, with 14 bases between them. The CDR3 covers 14 residues. Germline V gives CDR1 DFQATT, CDR2 SNEGSKA (reference sequence). DNA for the CDR3: TGCAGTGCCCAAAACGGGGCCGGCAATCAGCCCCAGCATTTT. Its translation: CSAQNGAGNQPQHF.

The chain combines TRBV7-8 with TRBJ2-5; perhaps TRBD2 as D (6 bases). The length of the CDR3 is 15 residues. V was clipped by 2 bases and J by 5 bases, with 15 bases between them. The germline V gene has CDR1 SGHVS and CDR2 FQNEAQ. CDR3 in DNA: TGTGCCAGCAGCTTATCGGAGGGATTGTTGGAGACCCAGTACTTC. Translating gives CASSLSEGLLETQYF.

V is TRBV29-1 and J is TRBJ2-7; 7 bases fit TRBD2. The CDR3 covers 15 residues. CDR1 and CDR2 (germline): SQVTM, ANQGSEA. Losses at the gene ends were 2 bases for V and 5 bases for J; bases not matched to a gene: 12. CDR3 in DNA: TGCAGCGTTGAAACCAGACTAGCCCCACCACACGAGCAGTACTTC. Translating gives CSVETRLAPPHEQYF.

This clonotype was counted between two and nine times. The CDR3 region is CASSTTGDEQFF. Written as DNA, the CDR3 is TGTGCCAGCAGCACAACGGGAGATGAGCAGTTCTTC. V gene TRBV6-6 combines with J gene TRBJ2-1; D is perhaps TRBD2 (6 bases). The CDR3 extends over 12 amino acids. The germline gives CDR1 MNHNY, CDR2 SVGAGI (reference sequence). Between the trimmed V and J ends, which lost 6 bases and 8 bases, there was a span of 11 bases.

The chain's CDR3 is CATSKERGTGELFF. CDR3 in DNA: TGTGCCACCAGCAAAGAGAGGGGTACCGGGGAGCTGTTTTTT. The chain uses TRBV15 and TRBJ2-2, with D tentatively TRBD1 or TRBD2 (5 bases each). The CDR3 has 14 residues. The V end was cut by 4 bases, the J end by 5 bases, with 11 bases between. CDR1 and CDR2 (germline): LNHNV, YYDKDF (reference sequence).

This clonotype turned up a few times. The V and J genes are TRBV7-9 and TRBJ1-1; D gene ambiguous. This CDR3 is built from 14 residues. Trimming left V 1 base short and J 4 bases short, with 10 bases between. Germline-derived CDR1 and CDR2 are SEHNR and FQNEAQ (reference sequence). Here the CDR3 DNA reads TGTGCCAGCAGCTTAGGAGGCGGACCCACTGAAGCTTTCTTT. This sequence encodes CASSLGGGPTEAFF.

This clonotype has just a few counts. The chain is built from TRBV11-2 and TRBJ2-5, with D perhaps matching TRBD2 (6 bases). The ends were cut back, 1 base at V and 5 bases at J, with 20 bases in the middle. CDR1 is SGHAT and CDR2 is FQNNGV in the germline V gene. The CDR3 has 17 residues. CDR3 nucleotide sequence: TGTGCCAGCAGCTTAGGTCGGGAGCTGCCAAGTTCGGAGACCCAGTACTTC. Translated: CASSLGRELPSSETQYF.

The J gene is TRBJ1-2, the V gene TRBV3-1; 7 nucleotides line up with TRBD1. This CDR3 has 14 residues. J was trimmed by 4 bases and V by 4 bases; bases with no gene match: 6. The germline gives CDR1 LGHDT, CDR2 YNNKEL (reference sequence). CDR3 in DNA: TGTGCCAGCAGCCCCCTACAGGGGCGCTATGGCTACACCTTC. Translated: CASSPLQGRYGYTF.

The J gene is TRBJ2-1, the V gene TRBV4-3; 10 bases are shared with TRBD2. This CDR3 spans 16 amino acids. Trimming cost V 3 bases and J 6 bases; bases outside gene matches: 8. CDR1 and CDR2 (germline): LGHNA, YSLEER. Here the CDR3 DNA reads TGCGCCAGCAGCCAGGAAGCGGGAGGGCCGCTCAATGAGCAGTTCTTC. Residues: CASSQEAGGPLNEQFF.

This clonotype was observed a few times. V is TRBV20-1 and J is TRBJ2-5; no clear D gene. Per germline, CDR1 DFQATT and CDR2 SNEGSKA (reference sequence). V lost 4 bases, J lost 5 bases, and 14 bases lay in between. The CDR3 loop spans 13 amino acids. CDR3 DNA: TGCAGTGCTATACTTCCATTGGGGGAGACCCAGTACTTC. This codes for CSAILPLGETQYF.

This clonotype has a single count. The chain employs TRBV28 and TRBJ2-5, with 11 bases identical to TRBD1. The germline V gene encodes CDR1 MDHEN and CDR2 SYDVKM. With 6 bases clipped from V and 8 bases from J, the junction kept 8 bases outside the gene matches. The CDR3 is 14 residues long. CDR3 loop: CASSHTGTGGTQYF. As DNA, the CDR3 is TGTGCCAGCAGCCACACCGGGACAGGGGGAACCCAGTACTTC.

As for this clonotype: One base away lies a much larger clone, so this may be a sequencing read error. This chain joins TRBV29-1 and TRBJ2-3; weak D call: TRBD1 (5 bases). The CDR3 has 14 residues. Germline lookup yields CDR1 SQVTM and CDR2 ANQGSEA. The CDR3 sequence is CSVAPRVDTDTKYF. The DNA of the CDR3 is TGCAGCGTTGCGCCCAGGGTGGACACAGATACGAAGTATTTT.

This clonotype was detected only a few times. This chain connects TRBV20-1 to TRBJ2-1, with TRBD2 matching over 10 bases. The CDR3 covers 14 residues. With 3 bases clipped from V and 6 bases from J, the junction kept 5 bases outside the gene matches. CDR1 DFQATT and CDR2 SNEGSKA come from the germline V gene (reference sequence). CDR3: CSARSGRAVNEQFF. The CDR3, as DNA: TGCAGTGCTAGGAGCGGGAGGGCTGTCAATGAGCAGTTCTTC.

This clonotype turned up a few times. The chain has TRBV27 and TRBJ1-1; D is unclear. The germline gives CDR1 MNHEY, CDR2 SMNVEV (reference sequence). V dropped 2 bases and J dropped 1 base, with 8 bases sitting between them. CDR3 length equals 14 residues. The CDR3 DNA is TGTGCCAGCAGTTTAGGATGGGGGAACACTGAAGCTTTCTTT. It specifies CASSLGWGNTEAFF.

This clonotype was counted many times. V and J are TRBV5-1 and TRBJ1-2; D is uncertain. Trimming pared 1 base from V and 1 base from J, leaving 5 bases between. The CDR3 sequence is 13 residues long. Per the germline V gene, CDR1 is SGHRS and CDR2 is YFSETQ. The CDR3, as DNA: TGCGCCAGCAGCTTGAACAGTAACTATGGCTACACCTTC. Its translation is CASSLNSNYGYTF.

This chain links TRBV4-3 with TRBJ2-1, with D perhaps TRBD2 (6 bases). CDR1 LGHNA and CDR2 YSLEER come from the germline V gene. The CDR3 spans 14 residues. Trimming pared 6 bases from V and 4 bases from J, leaving 13 bases between. CDR3 nucleotides: TGCGCCAGCAGTTCGGGGGTAGCGTACAATGAGCAGTTCTTC. It specifies CASSSGVAYNEQFF.